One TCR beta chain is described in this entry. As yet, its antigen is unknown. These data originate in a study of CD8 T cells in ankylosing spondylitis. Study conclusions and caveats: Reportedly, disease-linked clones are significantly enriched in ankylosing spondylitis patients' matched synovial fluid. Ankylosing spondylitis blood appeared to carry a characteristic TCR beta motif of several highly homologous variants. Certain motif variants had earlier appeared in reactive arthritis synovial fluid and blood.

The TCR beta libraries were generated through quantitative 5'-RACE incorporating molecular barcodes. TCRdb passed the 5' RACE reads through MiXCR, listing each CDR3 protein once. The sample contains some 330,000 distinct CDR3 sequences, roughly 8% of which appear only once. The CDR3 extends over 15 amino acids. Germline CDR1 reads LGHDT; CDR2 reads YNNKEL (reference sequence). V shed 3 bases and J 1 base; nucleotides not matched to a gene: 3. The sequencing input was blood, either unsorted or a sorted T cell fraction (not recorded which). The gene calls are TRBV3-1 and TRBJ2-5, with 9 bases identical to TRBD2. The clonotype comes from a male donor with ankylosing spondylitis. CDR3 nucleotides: TGTGCCAGCAGCCACCTAGCGGGGCCCCAAGAGACCCAGTACTTC. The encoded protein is CASSHLAGPQETQYF.